What follows are 31 T cell receptor beta chains derived from one specimen sequenced in a study of cytomegalovirus exposure and HLA in healthy donors. The primer mix had 60 Vbeta and 13 Jbeta primers. This table comes from immunoSEQ multiplex PCR, and its TCRdb copy is limited to in-frame clones, with some not included. The data contain roughly 200,000 clones, about four fifths of them singletons. Sequenced material: PBMCs. The origin of the receptors is a male donor in good health and CMV-seronegative.

This clone was found a few times. The V gene is TRBV4-2, the J gene TRBJ2-1; the match to TRBD2 covers 9 bases. CDR1 is LGHNA, CDR2 YNFKEQ, per germline. This CDR3 contains 18 residues. The J segment lost 0 bases and the V segment lost 1 base, leaving 7 bases of the junction unmatched. CDR3 amino acids: CASSQGASGVSSYNEQFF. CDR3 sequence (DNA): TGTGCCAGCAGCCAAGGAGCTAGCGGGGTAAGCTCCTACAATGAGCAGTTCTTC.

This chain joins TRBV4-2 and TRBJ2-1; D is unresolved. The CDR3 extends over 14 amino acids. Trimming cost V 8 bases and J 5 bases, with 16 bases left between them. Germline values: CDR1 LGHNA, CDR2 YNFKEQ. CDR3 in DNA: TGTGCCAGCGCGCCTAGTCCACTAAACAATGAGCAGTTCTTC. It translates to CASAPSPLNNEQFF.

The chain joins TRBV6-1 to TRBJ2-1; 7 nucleotides line up with TRBD2. The CDR3 length is 13 residues. Germline-derived CDR1 and CDR2 are MNHNS and SASEGT. V shed 7 bases, J shed 8 bases, and the junction held 8 bases outside the gene matches. Here the CDR3 reads CASTRTRVDEQFF. The DNA for the CDR3 is TGTGCCAGCACCCGGACTAGAGTGGATGAGCAGTTCTTC.

The V call is TRBV7-9, the J call TRBJ1-5, with 8 nucleotides matching TRBD1. The length of the CDR3 is 16 residues. In germline, CDR1 is SEHNR, CDR2 FQNEAQ (reference sequence). J was trimmed by 6 bases and V by 1 base; bases with no gene match: 8. The CDR3, as DNA: TGTGCCAGCAGCTTAGGTTCAGGGGGCGCGGGTCAGCCCCAGCATTTT. Protein product: CASSLGSGGAGQPQHF.

The V call is TRBV25-1, the J call TRBJ2-5; tentatively, D is TRBD1 or TRBD2 (6 bases each). TRBJ2-7 matches the DNA end more closely, so the J call is doubtful. CDR1 is MGHDK, CDR2 SYGVNS, per germline. The CDR3 covers 14 residues. The CDR3 protein is CASSRLEGAYEQYF. The DNA of the CDR3 is TGTGCCAGCAGTCGCCTGGAGGGGGCCTACGAGCAGTACTTC.

As regards this clone: One end of the junction fails to match germline, which may point to a read error. This sequence joins TRBV2 and TRBJ1-5, with a tentative D call TRBD1 (6 bases). Germline V gene sequence: CDR1 SNHLY, CDR2 FYNNEI. There are 11 residues in the CDR3. The CDR3: CASSLQGPLNF. CDR3 bases: TGTGCCAGCAGTTTACAGGGCCCCCTGAATTTT.

The chain carries TRBV15 and TRBJ2-7; D might be TRBD1 (5 bases). CDR3 size: 12 residues. Germline V gene sequence: CDR1 LNHNV, CDR2 YYDKDF (reference sequence). V was trimmed by 5 bases and J by 8 bases, leaving 13 bases between them. CDR3 nucleotide sequence: TGTGCCACCAGCGCCCGCAGGACAAAGCAGTACTTC. Its translation is CATSARRTKQYF.

This clone was counted only a few times. This chain connects TRBV18 to TRBJ2-1; 11 bases match TRBD2. The CDR3 is made up of 15 amino acids. Germline lookup yields CDR1 KGHSH and CDR2 LQKENI. V lost 3 bases to trimming and J lost 6 bases; unmatched junction nucleotides: 4. CDR3 coding DNA: TGTGCCAGCTCACCCGGTCTAGCGGGAGGCAATGAGCAGTTCTTC. Translating gives CASSPGLAGGNEQFF.

With respect to this clone: The identical CDR3 is also encoded by other nucleotide sequences in the sample. The chain employs TRBV28 and TRBJ2-5, with D hard to call. CDR1 is MDHEN and CDR2 is SYDVKM in the germline V gene. CDR3 length: 12 residues. V was cut by 1 base and J by 5 bases, with 5 bases left in between. CDR3 amino acids: CASSLLQETQYF. For the CDR3, the DNA is TGTGCCAGCAGTTTATTACAGGAGACCCAGTACTTC.

The V and J genes are TRBV6-9 and TRBJ2-3; D unclear. The germline gives CDR1 MNHGY, CDR2 SVAAGI. The V gene lost 4 bases and the J gene lost 1 base, with 15 bases spanning the gap. The length of the CDR3 is 16 residues. CDR3 nucleotide sequence: TGTGCCAGCAGTTCCTCCTCGCTAGGAGGCACAGATACGCAGTATTTT. Its protein is CASSSSSLGGTDTQYF.

The chain uses TRBV29-1 and TRBJ2-7; maybe TRBD1 (5 bases). V lost 4 bases, J lost 2 bases, and 9 bases lay in between. The CDR3 runs to 12 residues. Germline V gene lookup returns CDR1 SQVTM and CDR2 ANQGSEA. The CDR3 here is CSVGQTAYEQYF. Written as DNA, the CDR3 is TGCAGCGTTGGTCAGACAGCCTACGAGCAGTACTTC.

V gene TRBV7-8 combines with J gene TRBJ1-5, with D unresolved. Looked up from germline, CDR1 is SGHVS and CDR2 is FQNEAQ. V lost 3 bases and J 5 bases, leaving 11 bases between the germline ends. This CDR3 region has 14 residues. This CDR3 is CASSFTSRDQPQHF. CDR3 nucleotides: TGTGCCAGCAGCTTTACGAGCCGAGATCAGCCCCAGCATTTT.

The rearrangement joins TRBV7-9 to TRBJ2-1, with a possible D match to TRBD2 (6 bases). V lost 6 bases to trimming and J lost 6 bases, with 18 bases between them. Germline V CDR1 and CDR2: SEHNR, FQNEAQ (reference sequence). This CDR3 region has 15 residues. CDR3 protein: CASRYNSGTPNEQFF. CDR3 nucleotide sequence: TGTGCCAGCAGATACAATTCCGGGACTCCCAATGAGCAGTTCTTC. Drawing the rest from reference TRBV7-9 and TRBJ2-1, the complete variable domain is DTGVSQNPRHKITKRGQNVTFRCDPISEHNRLYWYRQTLGQGPEFLTYFQNEAQLEKSRLLSDRFSAERPKGSFSTLEIQRTEQGDSAMYLCASRYNSGTPNEQFFGPGTRLTVL.

This chain links TRBV19 with TRBJ2-1, with 11 bases matching TRBD2. CDR1 is LNHDA, CDR2 SQIVND, per germline (reference sequence). The V gene end was trimmed by 5 bases and the J gene end by 4 bases; junction bases not matched to a gene: 10. The CDR3 loop spans 17 amino acids. The CDR3 region is CASSSRLAGIKYNEQFF. The CDR3 nucleotides read TGTGCCAGTAGTTCTCGACTAGCGGGGATAAAATACAATGAGCAGTTCTTC.

This clone has just one count. This sequence joins TRBV30 and TRBJ1-2; TRBD1 matches at 11 bases. V lost 6 bases and J lost 3; bases outside the gene matches: 3. The CDR3 loop spans 13 amino acids. Germline assignment: CDR1 GTSNPN and CDR2 SVGIG (reference sequence). CDR3 in amino acids: CACPGQGDYGYTF. CDR3 nucleotides: TGTGCCTGCCCGGGACAGGGGGACTATGGCTACACCTTC.

The V gene is TRBV28, the J gene TRBJ2-7, with 9 nucleotides matching TRBD2. CDR1 and CDR2 from the germline V gene are MDHEN and SYDVKM. CDR3 length: 15 residues. Losses at the gene ends were 5 bases for V and 5 bases for J; bases not matched to a gene: 10. CDR3 in DNA: TGTGCCAGCAGTCTGTTTAGCGGGGGAGAAGACGAGCAGTACTTC. The encoded protein is CASSLFSGGEDEQYF.

V is TRBV28 and J is TRBJ2-7; 9 positions match TRBD1. Per germline, CDR1 MDHEN and CDR2 SYDVKM. This CDR3 spans 11 amino acids. With V trimmed by 10 bases and J by 6 bases, 4 bases remained unmatched. The DNA of the CDR3 is TGTGCCACTTACAGGGGGCTCGAGCAGTACTTC. This encodes CATYRGLEQYF.

The chain employs TRBV5-1 and TRBJ2-3; D gene uncertain. CDR3 length: 13 residues. Trimming took off 4 bases at V and 0 bases at J, with 6 bases between the two ends. Germline CDR1 and CDR2: SGHRS and YFSETQ. Here the CDR3 reads CASSDTSTDTQYF. Written as DNA, the CDR3 is TGCGCCAGCAGCGACACTAGCACAGATACGCAGTATTTT.

The CDR3 sequence: CASSGQGDFSYGYTF. The CDR3 DNA follows: TGCGCCAGCAGCGGTCAAGGGGATTTTTCCTATGGCTACACCTTC. The V gene is TRBV4-3, the J gene TRBJ1-2, with D possibly TRBD1 on 5 matching bases. The V end lost 5 bases, the J end lost 4 bases, and 17 bases lay between the germline ends. The germline gives CDR1 LGHNA, CDR2 YSLEER. The CDR3 has 15 residues.

This clone was seen just once. V usage is TRBV19 and J usage is TRBJ2-7; weak D call: TRBD1 (5 bases). The CDR3 is 12 amino acids. Germline V CDR1 and CDR2: LNHDA, SQIVND (reference sequence). Trimming cost V 5 bases and J 0 bases, with 5 bases left between them. The CDR3 bases are TGTGCCAGTAGTGGGGCCTCCTACGAGCAGTACTTC. It translates to CASSGASYEQYF.

This clone was seen a few times. The chain carries TRBV28 and TRBJ2-1, with TRBD2 identical over 7 bases. CDR3 length equals 16 residues. V dropped 8 bases and J dropped 1; count of bases not matched to a gene: 11. In germline, CDR1 is MDHEN, CDR2 SYDVKM. The CDR3, as DNA: TGTGCCAGCTCTGGGGCGGGGGATACTTCCTACAATGAGCAGTTCTTC. It yields the protein CASSGAGDTSYNEQFF.

The chain recombines TRBV28 with TRBJ2-5; 7 bases map to TRBD2. Matching the DNA end better, TRBJ2-7 makes the J call doubtful. This CDR3 has 15 residues. Germline-derived CDR1 and CDR2 are MDHEN and SYDVKM. CDR3 loop: CASSLMREPSYEQYF. CDR3 DNA sequence: TGTGCCAGCAGTTTGATGCGGGAGCCATCCTACGAGCAGTACTTC.

This CDR3 reads CASSSKTGPGELFF. The CDR3 region has the DNA TGTGCCAGCAGCTCAAAAACAGGGCCCGGGGAGCTGTTTTTT. The chain couples TRBV7-9 to TRBJ2-2, with D perhaps TRBD1 (6 bases). Trimming took off 4 bases at V and 6 bases at J, with 12 bases between the two ends. The CDR3 runs to 14 residues. Germline CDR1 reads SEHNR; CDR2 reads FQNEAQ (reference sequence).

This chain uses TRBV18 with TRBJ2-5, with 11 nucleotides matching TRBD1. V trimming: 4 bases; J trimming: 6 bases; junction bases outside the gene matches: 4. CDR3 length equals 14 residues. CDR1 and CDR2 from the germline V gene are KGHSH and LQKENI. CDR3 coding DNA: TGTGCCAGCTCACAGGACAGGGGGCTTCAGACCCAGTACTTC. It specifies CASSQDRGLQTQYF. The full variable domain, with the rest looked up from reference TRBV18 and TRBJ2-5, is NAGVMQNPRHLVRRRGQEARLRCSPMKGHSHVYWYRQLPEEGLKFMVYLQKENIIDESGMPKERFSAEFPKEGPSILRIQQVVRGDSAAYFCASSQDRGLQTQYFGPGTRLLVL.

The CDR3 spells CASSLGIGVSQETQYF. The DNA of the CDR3 is TGTGCCAGCAGCTTGGGGATAGGGGTCAGCCAAGAGACCCAGTACTTC. This sequence joins TRBV5-5 and TRBJ2-5, with TRBD1 as a possible D gene (5 bases). V lost 0 bases to trimming and J lost 1 base, with 13 bases between them. This CDR3 contains 16 residues. From germline, CDR1 is SGHKS and CDR2 YYEKEE (reference sequence).

This clone occurred a few times. The same CDR3 is also encoded by other DNA sequences in this sample. The CDR3 region is CASSTDQETQYF. The CDR3 region has the DNA TGTGCCAGCAGCACGGACCAAGAGACCCAGTACTTC. This chain joins TRBV27 and TRBJ2-5; D is ambiguous. This CDR3 spans 12 amino acids. CDR1 and CDR2 (germline): MNHEY, SMNVEV (reference sequence). The V end lost 6 bases, the J end lost 0 bases, and 5 bases lay between the germline ends.

The chain joins TRBV7-3 to TRBJ1-3, with no clear D. CDR1 SGHTA and CDR2 FQGTGA come from the germline V gene. V was shortened by 0 bases and J by 4 bases, with 4 bases between the two germline ends. The CDR3 is made up of 13 amino acids. CDR3 nucleotide sequence: TGTGCCAGCAGCTTAACCCAGGGAAACACCATATATTTT. Protein sequence: CASSLTQGNTIYF.

This clone was observed a handful of times. This chain links TRBV7-2 with TRBJ1-5, with D hard to call. V lost 3 bases to trimming and J lost 0 bases, with 9 bases between them. This CDR3 has 15 residues. Germline V lookup: CDR1 SGHTA, CDR2 FQGNSA. In DNA, the CDR3 is TGTGCCAGCAGCTTGGTCAGGAATAGCAATCAGCCCCAGCATTTT. As protein: CASSLVRNSNQPQHF.

The J gene is TRBJ2-1, the V gene TRBV15, with 9 bases aligning to TRBD2. V trimming: 1 base; J trimming: 10 bases; junction bases outside the gene matches: 11. CDR1 is LNHNV, CDR2 YYDKDF, per germline (reference sequence). This CDR3 comprises 16 residues. The CDR3 nucleotides read TGTGCCACCAGCAGAGCGAGTAGCGGGGGACGTGGGGAGCAGTTCTTC. Its translation is CATSRASSGGRGEQFF.

V is TRBV25-1 and J is TRBJ2-3; D may be TRBD2 (5 bases). V was shortened by 6 bases and J by 4 bases, with 14 bases between the two germline ends. Per germline, CDR1 MGHDK and CDR2 SYGVNS. The CDR3 runs 14 residues. CDR3 coding DNA: TGTGCCAGCAGGCCCCCCGAGAGGGCAGATACGCAGTATTTT. Amino acid sequence: CASRPPERADTQYF.

The chain is built from TRBV7-7 and TRBJ2-7; a possible D gene is TRBD1 (6 bases). The CDR3 consists of 14 residues. Trimming left V 1 base short and J 0 bases short, with 7 bases between. CDR1 is SSHAT, CDR2 FNYEAQ, per germline (reference sequence). CDR3 region: CASSLGGGSYEQYF. In DNA, the CDR3 is TGTGCCAGCAGCTTAGGAGGGGGCTCCTACGAGCAGTACTTC.